This T cell receptor beta chain was retrieved from a study of blood T cells in healthy people across ages. Study conclusions and caveats: Long-lived and aged donors differed, with more naive CD4+ cells and higher diversity in the long-lived.

Of note for this clonotype: What it recognizes is unknown.

The donors, aged roughly 6 to 90, were healthy Caucasians from Russia. Alongside a J-beta primer mix, a sample-barcoded 5' primer served in a second PCR lasting roughly 7 to 11 cycles. TCRdb re-derived calls from the 5' RACE reads in MiXCR, one entry per CDR3 protein. The sample comprises around 1,800,000 distinct CDR3 sequences, approximately 40% of which are singletons, and about 23% rests with the top ten. Sequenced material: blood. This clonotype was sampled from a human donor in good health.

For the CDR3, the DNA is TGTGCCAGCTCACCAGTGGAGGGACCCTTCCAAGAGACCCAGTACTTC. Amino acid sequence: CASSPVEGPFQETQYF. The rearrangement uses TRBV18 and TRBJ2-4; D may be TRBD2 (6 bases). The J call could be wrong; TRBJ2-5 is a better fit for the DNA end. The CDR3 contains 16 residues. Germline CDR1 is KGHSH and CDR2 is LQKENI.